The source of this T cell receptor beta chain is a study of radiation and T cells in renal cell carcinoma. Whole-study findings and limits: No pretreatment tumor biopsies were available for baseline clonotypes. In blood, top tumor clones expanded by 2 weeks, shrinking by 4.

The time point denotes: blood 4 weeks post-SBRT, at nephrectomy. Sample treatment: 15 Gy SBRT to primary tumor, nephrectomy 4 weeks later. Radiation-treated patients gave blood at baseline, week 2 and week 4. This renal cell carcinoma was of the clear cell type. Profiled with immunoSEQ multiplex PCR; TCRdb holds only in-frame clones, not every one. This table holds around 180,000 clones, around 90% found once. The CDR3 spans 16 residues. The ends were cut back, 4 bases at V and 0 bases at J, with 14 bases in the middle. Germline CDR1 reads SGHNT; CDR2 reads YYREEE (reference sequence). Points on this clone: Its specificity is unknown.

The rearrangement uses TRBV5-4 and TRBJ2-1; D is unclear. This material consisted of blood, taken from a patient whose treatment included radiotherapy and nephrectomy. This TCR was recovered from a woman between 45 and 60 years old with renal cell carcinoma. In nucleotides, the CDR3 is TGTGCCAGCAGCCCGACTCCCCAGAGCTCCTACAATGAGCAGTTCTTC. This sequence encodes CASSPTPQSSYNEQFF.